One and the same sample provided the 19 T cell receptor beta chains below, sequenced in a study of blood T cell repertoires in COVID-19. TCRdb's table, derived via immunoSEQ multiplex PCR, lists solely in-frame clones and lacks some. The sample shows some 300,000 clones, around nine tenths of them seen only once. Material for sequencing was peripheral blood. The receptors derive from a man in his 70s with acute or convalescent COVID-19.

The genes are TRBV14 and TRBJ1-2, with 7 bases aligning to TRBD1. The V segment lost 4 bases and the J segment 7 bases; nucleotides outside the gene matches: 6. The CDR3 covers 13 residues. From germline, CDR1 is SGHDN and CDR2 FVKESK. This chain's CDR3 is CASSPDRLGGYTF. The CDR3 region has the DNA TGTGCCAGCAGCCCGGACAGGTTGGGTGGCTACACCTTC.

The chain is built from TRBV4-1 and TRBJ1-1, with TRBD1 matching over 8 bases. The CDR3 contains 19 residues. Germline CDR1 MGHRA, CDR2 YSYEKL. After removal of 3 bases from V and 2 bases from J, the junction contained 17 bases not matched to a gene. The CDR3 loop reads CASSQMTGARPRRNTEAFF. In nucleotides, the CDR3 is TGCGCCAGCAGCCAGATGACAGGGGCAAGGCCCCGCCGTAACACTGAAGCTTTCTTT.

V and J are TRBV4-3 and TRBJ2-1, with 8 bases lining up with TRBD1. The CDR3 spans 15 residues. V lost 0 bases, J lost 10 bases, and 8 bases stayed unmatched. Germline CDR1 and CDR2: LGHNA and YSLEER. The CDR3 sequence: CASSQEEDRVGEQFF. The CDR3 coding sequence is TGCGCCAGCAGCCAAGAAGAGGACAGGGTCGGCGAGCAGTTCTTC.

The V call is TRBV2, the J call TRBJ2-3; unclear D gene. CDR3 length: 13 amino acids. The germline gives CDR1 SNHLY, CDR2 FYNNEI. Trimming stripped 4 bases from V and 2 bases from J, with 7 bases between. In nucleotides, the CDR3 is TGTGCCAGCAGTGCGCGGTTCACAGATACGCAGTATTTT. It yields the protein CASSARFTDTQYF.

This sequence joins TRBV7-2 and TRBJ1-4; the D gene is possibly TRBD1 (6 bases). There are 16 residues in the CDR3. With 5 bases removed from V and 0 bases from J, the gap between germline ends came to 13 bases. The germline gives CDR1 SGHTA, CDR2 FQGNSA. This CDR3 is CASSPQTGATNEKLFF. The CDR3 DNA sequence: TGTGCCAGCAGCCCACAGACAGGAGCAACTAATGAAAAACTGTTTTTT.

The chain uses TRBV2 and TRBJ2-7; 9 positions agree with TRBD1. Trimming cost V 6 bases and J 5 bases; bases outside gene matches: 8. CDR3 size: 14 residues. Germline V gene sequence: CDR1 SNHLY, CDR2 FYNNEI. CDR3 sequence reads: CASRDRTGVDEQYF. The CDR3 nucleotides read TGTGCCAGCAGGGACCGGACAGGGGTGGACGAGCAGTACTTC. Looking up the rest from reference TRBV2 and TRBJ2-7 gives the full variable domain: EPEVTQTPSHQVTQMGQEVILRCVPISNHLYFYWYRQILGQKVEFLVSFYNNEISEKSEIFDDQFSVERPDGSNFTLKIRSTKLEDSAMYFCASRDRTGVDEQYFGPGTRLTVT.

The V gene is TRBV5-1, the J gene TRBJ2-3, with 9 bases fitting TRBD1. CDR1 is SGHRS, CDR2 YFSETQ, per germline. With 4 bases clipped from V and 2 bases from J, the junction kept 5 bases outside the gene matches. This CDR3 region has 15 residues. The CDR3 DNA reads as TGCGCCAGCAGCCCGGGACAGGGCTACACAGATACGCAGTATTTT. Translating gives CASSPGQGYTDTQYF.

V usage is TRBV6-6 and J usage is TRBJ1-1; 8 bases align to TRBD1. The CDR3 is 15 amino acids. In germline, CDR1 is MNHNY, CDR2 SVGAGI (reference sequence). V was pared by 2 bases and J by 5 bases, with 7 bases of the junction left unmatched. The CDR3 spells CASSYRGRGRTEAFF. CDR3 in DNA: TGTGCCAGCAGTTACCGTGGCAGGGGGCGGACTGAAGCTTTCTTT.

This chain uses TRBV25-1 with TRBJ1-4, with D unresolved. V lost 3 bases to trimming and J lost 4 bases, with 3 bases between them. CDR1 MGHDK and CDR2 SYGVNS come from the germline V gene. This CDR3 comprises 12 residues. CDR3 nucleotides: TGTGCCAGCAGTGACCGTAATGAAAAACTGTTTTTT. Its translation is CASSDRNEKLFF. The full variable domain, its missing parts supplied by reference TRBV25-1 and TRBJ1-4, is EADIYQTPRYLVIGTGKKITLECSQTMGHDKMYWYQQDPGMELHLIHYSYGVNSTEKGDLSSESTVSRIRTEHFPLTLESARPSHTSQYLCASSDRNEKLFFGSGTQLSVL.

This chain uses TRBV9 with TRBJ2-1, with D perhaps TRBD2 (5 bases). Germline V gene lookup returns CDR1 SGDLS and CDR2 YYNGEE. There are 15 residues in the CDR3. The V and J ends lost 3 bases and 2 bases respectively, with 12 bases between them. CDR3 protein: CASSAASSPYNEQFF. For the CDR3, the DNA is TGTGCCAGCAGCGCGGCTAGCTCCCCCTACAATGAGCAGTTCTTC. The full variable domain, its missing parts supplied by reference TRBV9 and TRBJ2-1, is DSGVTQTPKHLITATGQRVTLRCSPRSGDLSVYWYQQSLDQGLQFLIQYYNGEERAKGNILERFSAQQFPDLHSELNLSSLELGDSALYFCASSAASSPYNEQFFGPGTRLTVL.

The genes are TRBV11-2 and TRBJ2-7; no definite D call. Trimming pared 8 bases from V and 1 base from J, leaving 18 bases between. Germline CDR1 SGHAT, CDR2 FQNNGV. This CDR3 is 15 amino acids long. In nucleotides, the CDR3 is TGTGCCAGCTGCCGCGAGGCAGCGAAATCCTACGAGCAGTACTTC. Amino acid sequence: CASCREAAKSYEQYF.

The chain links TRBV3-1 (or the pseudogene TRBV3-2) to TRBJ2-5, with 13 bases fitting TRBD2. The CDR3 loop spans 17 amino acids. The ends lost 10 bases at V and 2 bases at J; junction bases unmatched: 13. Germline V gives CDR1 LGHDT, CDR2 YNNKEL (reference sequence). The CDR3: CATKRRLAGGYQETQYF. As DNA, the CDR3 is TGTGCCACCAAAAGAAGACTAGCGGGAGGATATCAAGAGACCCAGTACTTC.

The chain has TRBV2 and TRBJ1-5; no clear D gene. From germline, CDR1 is SNHLY and CDR2 FYNNEI. The CDR3 runs 12 residues. Between the trimmed V and J ends, which lost 5 bases and 8 bases, there was a span of 10 bases. The CDR3 nucleotides are TGTGCCAGCAGTCGATCACCGGAGCCCCAGCATTTT. Translating gives CASSRSPEPQHF.

The rearrangement joins TRBV5-1 to TRBJ2-7; a weak D match, TRBD2 (6 bases). The CDR3 sequence is 16 residues long. Trimming took off 4 bases at V and 0 bases at J, with 17 bases between the two ends. Germline V CDR1 and CDR2: SGHRS, YFSETQ. The CDR3 reads CASSSTGTGVSYEQYF. CDR3 sequence (DNA): TGCGCCAGCAGCAGTACCGGGACTGGGGTCTCCTACGAGCAGTACTTC.

This clone was counted once. The identical CDR3 is also encoded by other nucleotide sequences in the sample. This sequence joins TRBV5-1 and TRBJ1-1; 7 bases are shared with TRBD1. Germline V gives CDR1 SGHRS, CDR2 YFSETQ. The CDR3 totals 13 residues. J gave up 6 bases and V 3 bases, and 5 bases lay outside the gene matches. CDR3 in amino acids: CASSSQGGPEAFF. For the CDR3, the DNA is TGCGCCAGCAGCTCTCAGGGGGGCCCTGAAGCTTTCTTT.

The V gene is TRBV7-2, the J gene TRBJ2-5; D is ambiguous. V was cut by 3 bases and J by 2 bases, with 4 bases left in between. CDR1 is SGHTA, CDR2 FQGNSA, per germline. CDR3 length: 12 amino acids. The CDR3 DNA reads as TGTGCCAGCAGCTTCTCTCAAGAGACCCAGTACTTC. Translation gives CASSFSQETQYF.

This sequence joins TRBV6-5 and TRBJ1-1, with D possibly being TRBD1 (5 bases). With 6 bases removed from V and 10 bases from J, the gap between germline ends came to 15 bases. The CDR3 is made up of 12 amino acids. The germline CDR1 and CDR2 sequences are MNHEY and SVGAGI. The CDR3 coding sequence is TGTGCCAGCAGCCGGGACGGGGAGGGAGCTTTCTTT. Its protein product is CASSRDGEGAFF.

V is TRBV2 and J is TRBJ2-5; D is perhaps TRBD1 (6 bases). The CDR3 is 12 residues long. V was clipped by 7 bases and J by 8 bases, with 14 bases between them. Germline CDR1 and CDR2: SNHLY and FYNNEI. The CDR3 DNA reads TGTGCCAGCAACAGGGATGATGGAACCCAGTACTTC. As protein: CASNRDDGTQYF.

This chain joins TRBV12-3 or TRBV12-4 and TRBJ2-7; D is perhaps TRBD1 (5 bases). Trimming shortened V by 4 bases and J by 12 bases, and 13 bases separated the two germline ends. This CDR3 has 11 amino acids. The CDR3 region has the DNA TGTGCCAGCAGTTCACAGGTCGTCTTGTACTTC. Translation gives CASSSQVVLYF.